These T cell receptor beta chains were read from a single sample in a study of blood T cell repertoires in COVID-19. Profiled with immunoSEQ multiplex PCR; TCRdb holds only in-frame clones, not every one. The data contain approximately 200,000 clones, 80% to 85% of them singletons. The sample was PBMCs or T cells enriched from blood (not recorded which). The receptor set was obtained from a man aged 35-49 years who had recovered from COVID-19. The CDR3 runs from the conserved cysteine through the conserved F or W. Fields, in order: V gene, J gene, clone size, D gene, CDR3 length, CDR3 DNA, CDR3 protein. D genes are given only for firm matches. Only some rows state a clone size, as once, few, many or a class for expanded clones.

TRBV10-3,TRBJ1-1,NA,TRBD1,14,TGTGCCATCAGTGTCGGGACAGGGGGGGCTGAAGCTTTCTTT,CAISVGTGGAEAFF
TRBV11-2,TRBJ2-3,NA,TRBD2,16,TGTGCCAGCAGCTTAGGGGGGGGACCTAGCACAGATACGCAGTATTTT,CASSLGGGPSTDTQYF
TRBV7-9,TRBJ2-1,NA,TRBD1,16,TGTGCCAGCAGCTTTACTGGACAGGGGGCCGGGTATGAGCAGTTCTTC,CASSFTGQGAGYEQFF
TRBV3-1/TRBV3-2,TRBJ2-5,NA,NA,15,TGTGCCAGCAGCCAAGTCCCTAGCGCGGGGGAGACCCAGTACTTC,CASSQVPSAGETQYF
TRBV19,TRBJ1-1,NA,NA,12,TGTGCCAGTAGTATCCCTGGAGGTGAAGCTTTCTTT,CASSIPGGEAFF
TRBV28,TRBJ1-5,few,NA,14,TGTGCCAGCAGTTTACTGGGGGCGAGTGGGCCCCAGCATTTT,CASSLLGASGPQHF
TRBV4-2,TRBJ2-1,NA,NA,16,TGTGCCAGCAGCCAAGTCGCCGGTAGCTCCTACAATGAGCAGTTCTTC,CASSQVAGSSYNEQFF
TRBV4-1,TRBJ1-1,once,NA,12,TGCGCCAGCAGCCAACCGGGCACTGAAGCTTTCTTT,CASSQPGTEAFF
TRBV24-1,TRBJ2-3,NA,NA,17,TGTGCCACCAGCCTATCCGGGGCGGGGGCTAGCACAGATACGCAGTATTTT,CATSLSGAGASTDTQYF
TRBV6-5,TRBJ1-2,NA,NA,15,TGTGCCAGCAGTTACTCAGGGGTGAGTAACTATGGCTACACCTTC,CASSYSGVSNYGYTF
TRBV10-3,TRBJ2-7,NA,NA,14,TGTGCCATCAGTCCAGGGCCGGGAGCCGACGAGCAGTACTTC,CAISPGPGADEQYF
TRBV19,TRBJ1-5,NA,NA,13,TGTGCCAGTAGTATAAGCTACAATCAGCCCCAGCATTTT,CASSISYNQPQHF
TRBV21-1,TRBJ2-5,NA,NA,15,TGTGCCAGCTCCAAGAGTAGGTACCCACGCGGGACCCAGTACTTC,CASSKSRYPRGTQYF